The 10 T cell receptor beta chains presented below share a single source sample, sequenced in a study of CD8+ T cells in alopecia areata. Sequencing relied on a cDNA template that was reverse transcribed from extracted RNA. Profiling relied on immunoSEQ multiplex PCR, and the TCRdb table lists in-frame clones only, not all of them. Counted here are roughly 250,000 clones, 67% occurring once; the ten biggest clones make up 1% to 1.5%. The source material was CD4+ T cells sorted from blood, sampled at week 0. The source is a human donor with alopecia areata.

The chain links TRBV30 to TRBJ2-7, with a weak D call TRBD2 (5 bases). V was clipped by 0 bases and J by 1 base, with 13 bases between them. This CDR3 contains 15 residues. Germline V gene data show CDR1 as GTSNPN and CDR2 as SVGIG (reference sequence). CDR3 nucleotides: TGTGCCTGGAGTGTCGGGTGGGGAGTATCCTACGAGCAGTACTTC. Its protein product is CAWSVGWGVSYEQYF.

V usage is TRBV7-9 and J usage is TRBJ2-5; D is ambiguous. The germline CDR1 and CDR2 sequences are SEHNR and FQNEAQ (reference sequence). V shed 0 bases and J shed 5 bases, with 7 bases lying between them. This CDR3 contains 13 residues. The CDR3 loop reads CASSLALGETQYF. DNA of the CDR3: TGTGCCAGCAGCTTAGCGCTAGGGGAGACCCAGTACTTC.

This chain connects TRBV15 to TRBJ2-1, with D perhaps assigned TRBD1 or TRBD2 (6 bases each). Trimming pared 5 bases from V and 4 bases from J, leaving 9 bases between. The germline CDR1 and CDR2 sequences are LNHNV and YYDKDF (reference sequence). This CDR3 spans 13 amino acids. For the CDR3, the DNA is TGTGCCACCAGCGGAGGGGGATACAATGAGCAGTTCTTC. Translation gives CATSGGGYNEQFF.

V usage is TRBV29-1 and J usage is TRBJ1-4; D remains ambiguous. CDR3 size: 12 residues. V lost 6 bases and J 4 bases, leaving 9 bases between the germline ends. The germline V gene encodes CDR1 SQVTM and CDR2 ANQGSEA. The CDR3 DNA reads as TGCAGCGTGTCACCGAGTAATGAAAAACTGTTTTTT. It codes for CSVSPSNEKLFF.

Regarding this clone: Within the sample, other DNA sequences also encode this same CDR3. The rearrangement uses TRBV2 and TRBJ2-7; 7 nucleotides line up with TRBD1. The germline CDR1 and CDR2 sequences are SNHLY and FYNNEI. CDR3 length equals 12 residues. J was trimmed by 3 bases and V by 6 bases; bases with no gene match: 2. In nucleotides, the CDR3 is TGTGCCAGCAGAGGGGACAGCTACGAGCAGTACTTC. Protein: CASRGDSYEQYF.

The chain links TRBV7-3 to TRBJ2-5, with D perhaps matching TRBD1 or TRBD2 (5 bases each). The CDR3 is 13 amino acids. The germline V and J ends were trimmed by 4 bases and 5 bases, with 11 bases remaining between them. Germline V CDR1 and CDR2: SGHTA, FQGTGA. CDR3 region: CASSSGTSETQYF. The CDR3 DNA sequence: TGTGCCAGCAGCTCCGGGACCTCGGAGACCCAGTACTTC. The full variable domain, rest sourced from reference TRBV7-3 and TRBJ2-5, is GAGVSQTPSNKVTEKGKYVELRCDPISGHTALYWYRQSLGQGPEFLIYFQGTGAADDSGLPNDRFFAVRPEGSVSTLKIQRTERGDSAVYLCASSSGTSETQYFGPGTRLLVL.

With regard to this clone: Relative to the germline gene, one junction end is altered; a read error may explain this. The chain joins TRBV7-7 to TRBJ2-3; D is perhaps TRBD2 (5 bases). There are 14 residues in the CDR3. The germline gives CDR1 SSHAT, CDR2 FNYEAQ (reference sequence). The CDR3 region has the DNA TGTGCTAGCAGCTTATCTAGCCCTGCAGATACGCAGTATTTT. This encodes CASSLSSPADTQYF.

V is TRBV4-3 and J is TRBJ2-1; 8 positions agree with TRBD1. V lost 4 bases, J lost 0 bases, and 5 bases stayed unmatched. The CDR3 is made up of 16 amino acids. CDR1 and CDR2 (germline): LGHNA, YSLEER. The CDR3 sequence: CASSPLTGGSYNEQFF. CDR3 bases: TGCGCCAGCAGCCCACTAACAGGGGGCTCCTACAATGAGCAGTTCTTC.

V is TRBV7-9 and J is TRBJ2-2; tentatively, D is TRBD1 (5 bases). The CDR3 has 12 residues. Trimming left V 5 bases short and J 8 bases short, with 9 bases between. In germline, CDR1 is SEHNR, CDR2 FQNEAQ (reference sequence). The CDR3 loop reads CASSDRTGELFF. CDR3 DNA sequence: TGTGCCAGCAGCGACCGGACAGGGGAGCTGTTTTTT.

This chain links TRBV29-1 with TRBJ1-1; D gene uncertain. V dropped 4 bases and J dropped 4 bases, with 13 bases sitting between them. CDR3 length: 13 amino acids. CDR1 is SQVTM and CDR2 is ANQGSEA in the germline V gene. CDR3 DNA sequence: TGCAGCGTTGTCACGGCAGTCGGCACTGAAGCTTTCTTT. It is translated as CSVVTAVGTEAFF.